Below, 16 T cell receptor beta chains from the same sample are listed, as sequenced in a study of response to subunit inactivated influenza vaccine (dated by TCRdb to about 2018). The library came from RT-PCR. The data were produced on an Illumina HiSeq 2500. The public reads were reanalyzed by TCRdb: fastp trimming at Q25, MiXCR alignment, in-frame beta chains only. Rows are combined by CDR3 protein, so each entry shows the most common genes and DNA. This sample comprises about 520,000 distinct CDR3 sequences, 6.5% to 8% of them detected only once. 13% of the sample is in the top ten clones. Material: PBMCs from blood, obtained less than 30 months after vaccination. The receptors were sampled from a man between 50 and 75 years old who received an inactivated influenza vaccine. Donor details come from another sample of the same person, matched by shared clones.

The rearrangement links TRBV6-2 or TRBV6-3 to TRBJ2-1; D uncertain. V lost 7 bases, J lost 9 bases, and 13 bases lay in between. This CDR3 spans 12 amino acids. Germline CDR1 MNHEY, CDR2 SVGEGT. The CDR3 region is CASKDRSPEQFF. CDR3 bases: TGTGCCAGCAAAGATCGTTCCCCTGAGCAGTTCTTC.

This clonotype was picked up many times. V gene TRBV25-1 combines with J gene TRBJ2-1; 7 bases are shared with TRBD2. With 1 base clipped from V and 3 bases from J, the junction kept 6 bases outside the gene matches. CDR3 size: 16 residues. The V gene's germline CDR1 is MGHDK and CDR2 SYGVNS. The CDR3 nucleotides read TGTGCCAGCAGTGAATCACTAGCGAGCATCTACAATGAGCAGTTCTTC. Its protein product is CASSESLASIYNEQFF.

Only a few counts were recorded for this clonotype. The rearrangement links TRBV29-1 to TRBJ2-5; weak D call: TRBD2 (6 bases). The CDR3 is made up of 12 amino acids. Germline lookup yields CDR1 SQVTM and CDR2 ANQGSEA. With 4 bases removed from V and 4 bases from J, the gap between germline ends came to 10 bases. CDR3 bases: TGCAGCGTTGCGGGACTTCGAGAGACCCAGTACTTC. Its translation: CSVAGLRETQYF.

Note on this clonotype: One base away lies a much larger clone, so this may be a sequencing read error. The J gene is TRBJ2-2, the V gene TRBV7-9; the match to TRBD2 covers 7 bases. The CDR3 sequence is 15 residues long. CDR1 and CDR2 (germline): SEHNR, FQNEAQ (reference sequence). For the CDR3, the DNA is TGTGCCAGCAGCTTAAGCTCACTAGCGACCGGGGAGCTGGTTTTT. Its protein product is CASSLSSLATGELVF.

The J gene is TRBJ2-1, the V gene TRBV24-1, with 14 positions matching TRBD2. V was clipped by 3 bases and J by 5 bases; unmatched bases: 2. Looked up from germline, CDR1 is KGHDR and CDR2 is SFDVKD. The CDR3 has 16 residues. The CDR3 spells CATSDTGLAGDNEQFF. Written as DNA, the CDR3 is TGTGCCACCAGTGATACGGGACTAGCGGGGGACAATGAGCAGTTCTTC.

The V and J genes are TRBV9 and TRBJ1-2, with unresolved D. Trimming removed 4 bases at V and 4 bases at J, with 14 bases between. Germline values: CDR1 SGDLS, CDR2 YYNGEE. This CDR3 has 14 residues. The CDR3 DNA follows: TGTGCCAGCAGCAAAGACCCTGGATCCTATGGCTACACCTTC. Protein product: CASSKDPGSYGYTF.

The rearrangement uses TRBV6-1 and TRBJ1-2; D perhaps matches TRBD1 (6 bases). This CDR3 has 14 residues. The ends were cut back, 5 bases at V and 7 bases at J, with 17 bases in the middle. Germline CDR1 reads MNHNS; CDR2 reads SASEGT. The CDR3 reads CASSQPTGKSGYTF. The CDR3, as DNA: TGTGCCAGCAGTCAGCCCACAGGGAAAAGTGGCTACACCTTC.

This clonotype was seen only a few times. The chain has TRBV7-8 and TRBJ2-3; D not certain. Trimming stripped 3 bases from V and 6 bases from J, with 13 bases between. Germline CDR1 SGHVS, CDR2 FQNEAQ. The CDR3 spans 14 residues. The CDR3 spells CASSLVGSGDTQYF. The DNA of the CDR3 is TGTGCCAGCAGCTTGGTAGGGTCCGGGGATACGCAGTATTTT.

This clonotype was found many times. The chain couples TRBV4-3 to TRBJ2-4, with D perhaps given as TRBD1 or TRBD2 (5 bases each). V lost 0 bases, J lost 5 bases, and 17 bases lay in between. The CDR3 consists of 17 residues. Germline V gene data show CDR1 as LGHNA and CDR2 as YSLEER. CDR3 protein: CASSQEWGWAGENIQYF. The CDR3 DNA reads TGCGCCAGCAGCCAAGAATGGGGGTGGGCAGGCGAAAACATTCAGTACTTC.

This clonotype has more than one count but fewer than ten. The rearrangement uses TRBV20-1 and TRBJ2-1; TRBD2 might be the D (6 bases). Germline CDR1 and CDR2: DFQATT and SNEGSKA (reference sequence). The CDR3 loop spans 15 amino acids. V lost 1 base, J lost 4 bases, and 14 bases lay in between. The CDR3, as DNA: TGCAGTGCTAGAGCGGGAGATATTAGTTACAATGAGCAGTTCTTC. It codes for CSARAGDISYNEQFF.

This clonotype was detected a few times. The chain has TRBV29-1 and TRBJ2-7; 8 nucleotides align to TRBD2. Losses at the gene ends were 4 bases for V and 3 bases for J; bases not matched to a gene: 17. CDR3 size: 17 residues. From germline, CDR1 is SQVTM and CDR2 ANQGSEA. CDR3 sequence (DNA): TGCAGCGTTGTGGCCGCGGGGAGAGGACTAGCAGGCTACGAGCAGTACTTC. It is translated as CSVVAAGRGLAGYEQYF.

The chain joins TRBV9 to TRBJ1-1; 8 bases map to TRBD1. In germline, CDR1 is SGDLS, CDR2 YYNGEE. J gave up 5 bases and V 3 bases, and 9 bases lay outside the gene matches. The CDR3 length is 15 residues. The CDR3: CASSGNSGGGTEAFF. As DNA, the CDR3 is TGTGCCAGCAGCGGAAACTCAGGGGGCGGGACTGAAGCTTTCTTT.

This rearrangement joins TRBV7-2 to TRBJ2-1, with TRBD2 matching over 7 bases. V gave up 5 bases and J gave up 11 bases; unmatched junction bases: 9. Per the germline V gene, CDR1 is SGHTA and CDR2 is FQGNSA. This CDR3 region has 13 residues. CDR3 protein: CASSPGLVEQQFF. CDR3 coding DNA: TGTGCCAGCAGCCCCGGACTAGTCGAACAGCAGTTCTTC.

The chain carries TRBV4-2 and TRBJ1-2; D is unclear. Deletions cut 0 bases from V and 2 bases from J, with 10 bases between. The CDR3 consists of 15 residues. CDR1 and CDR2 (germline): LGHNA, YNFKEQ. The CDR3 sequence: CASSQDLAANYGYTF. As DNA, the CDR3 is TGTGCCAGCAGCCAAGATCTTGCAGCAAACTATGGCTACACCTTC.

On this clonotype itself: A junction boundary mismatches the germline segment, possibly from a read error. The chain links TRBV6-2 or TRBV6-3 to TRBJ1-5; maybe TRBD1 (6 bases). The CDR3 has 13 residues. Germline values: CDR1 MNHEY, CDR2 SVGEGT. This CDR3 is CASRDSSSQPQHF. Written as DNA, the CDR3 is TGTGCCAGCAGGGACAGTAGCAGTCAGCCCCAGCATTTT.

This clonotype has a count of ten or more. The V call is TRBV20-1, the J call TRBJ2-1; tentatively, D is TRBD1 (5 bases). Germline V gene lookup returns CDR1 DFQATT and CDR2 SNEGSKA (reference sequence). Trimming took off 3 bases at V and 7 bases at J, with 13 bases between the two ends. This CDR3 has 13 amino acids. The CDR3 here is CSAREDRKNEQFF. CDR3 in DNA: TGCAGTGCTAGGGAAGACAGAAAGAATGAGCAGTTCTTC.